This paragraph covers one T cell receptor beta chain sequence. The record originates from a study of blood T cells in healthy people across ages. Germline lookup yields CDR1 SGHTA and CDR2 FQGNSA. The CDR3 consists of 15 residues. V was clipped by 5 bases and J by 6 bases; unmatched bases: 6. The use of a sample-barcoded 5' primer and a J-beta primer mix characterized a second PCR of about 6 to 11 cycles. Sequencing recovered at least 3 million CDR3-containing paired-end reads from each sample. Each CDR3 protein is one row after TCRdb ran MiXCR on the 5' RACE reads. The data contain about 1.5 million distinct CDR3 sequences, about 42% of them singletons.

The sample comprised blood. The V gene is TRBV7-2, the J gene TRBJ2-4; 11 nucleotides agree with TRBD2. This TCR was sampled from a woman between 18 and 30 years old in good health. The chain's CDR3 is CASSPTSGRGNIQYF. CDR3 nucleotides: TGTGCCAGCAGCCCTACTAGCGGGAGAGGAAACATTCAGTACTTC.